The 15 T cell receptor beta chains reported below all come from one sample, sequenced in a study of cytomegalovirus exposure and HLA in healthy donors. This PCR relied on a set of 60 Vbeta primers and 13 Jbeta primers. Data came from immunoSEQ multiplex PCR; TCRdb stores just in-frame clones and leaves some out. The sample has roughly 150,000 clones, 64% seen once. The specimen was PBMCs. The receptors were gathered from a woman in her thirties in good health and CMV-seropositive.

The chain has TRBV5-4 and TRBJ2-3, with D hard to call. Trimming pared 4 bases from V and 2 bases from J, leaving 11 bases between. Germline CDR1 reads SGHNT; CDR2 reads YYREEE (reference sequence). The CDR3 totals 14 residues. The CDR3 region has the DNA TGTGCCAGCAGCGACGAGGCAGTCACAGATACGCAGTATTTT. Residues: CASSDEAVTDTQYF.

This clone was observed a few times. The J gene is TRBJ2-7, the V gene TRBV11-2; unclear D gene. V was trimmed by 0 bases and J by 5 bases, leaving 2 bases between them. The V gene's germline CDR1 is SGHAT and CDR2 FQNNGV. The CDR3 covers 11 residues. The CDR3 region has the DNA TGTGCCAGCAGCTTAGATAACGAGCAGTACTTC. It is translated as CASSLDNEQYF.

V usage is TRBV9 and J usage is TRBJ2-1, with TRBD2 as a possible D gene (6 bases). Trimming took 0 bases from V and 0 from J, leaving 13 bases between them. Germline V gene lookup returns CDR1 SGDLS and CDR2 YYNGEE. This CDR3 has 17 amino acids. The CDR3: CASSVAQAGSSYNEQFF. The CDR3 nucleotides are TGTGCCAGCAGCGTAGCTCAGGCGGGGAGCTCCTACAATGAGCAGTTCTTC.

This clone was detected a few times. DNA for the CDR3: TGTGCCAGCAGTGGCCGGGACAGGTACTACGAGCAGTACTTC. This sequence encodes CASSGRDRYYEQYF. The genes are TRBV6-1 and TRBJ2-7, with TRBD1 identical over 8 bases. The CDR3 has 14 residues. Germline-derived CDR1 and CDR2 are MNHNS and SASEGT. The V and J ends lost 4 bases and 3 bases, in that order; junction bases with no gene match: 5.

The chain has TRBV4-1 and TRBJ1-1, with 7 bases identical to TRBD1. The CDR3 consists of 14 residues. V was clipped by 3 bases and J by 3 bases; unmatched bases: 4. CDR1 is MGHRA and CDR2 is YSYEKL in the germline V gene. The CDR3 is CASSQTGTDTEAFF. Here the CDR3 DNA reads TGCGCCAGCAGCCAGACCGGGACAGACACTGAAGCTTTCTTT.

This clone was counted only a few times. CDR3 sequence reads: CASSVTGGGYTF. The CDR3 DNA reads as TGTGCCAGCAGTGTGACAGGGGGAGGCTACACCTTC. This chain joins TRBV2 and TRBJ1-2, with 9 bases identical to TRBD1. V lost 4 bases to trimming and J lost 8 bases; unmatched junction nucleotides: 2. The CDR3 spans 12 residues. From germline, CDR1 is SNHLY and CDR2 FYNNEI.

There are a few counts of this clone. The chain couples TRBV9 to TRBJ1-2, with D possibly TRBD1 on 6 matching bases. This CDR3 has 16 amino acids. Deletions cut 5 bases from V and 4 bases from J, with 21 bases between. Germline CDR1 reads SGDLS; CDR2 reads YYNGEE. The CDR3 nucleotides read TGTGCCAGCAGTACCTCCGCACGGGGGGCGAGCTATGGCTACACCTTC. Translation gives CASSTSARGASYGYTF.

In this sample, this clone turned up many times. CDR3 sequence (DNA): TGTGCCAGCAGCCTGAGGGTCTCTGGGGCCAACGTCCTGACTTTC. It specifies CASSLRVSGANVLTF. This sequence joins TRBV6-5 and TRBJ2-6; D may be TRBD2 (5 bases). V was pared by 6 bases and J by 0 bases, with 9 bases between. From germline, CDR1 is MNHEY and CDR2 SVGAGI. The CDR3 contains 15 residues.

V is TRBV19 and J is TRBJ2-5, with 10 bases lining up with TRBD1. Unmatched junction bases numbered 1, after V lost 7 bases and J lost 2 bases. Germline V CDR1 and CDR2: LNHDA, SQIVND (reference sequence). The CDR3 runs to 13 residues. Here the CDR3 reads CASTDRGQETQYF. CDR3 DNA: TGTGCCAGTACGGACAGGGGGCAAGAGACCCAGTACTTC.

The chain employs TRBV27 and TRBJ1-5; D ambiguous. Germline CDR1 and CDR2: MNHEY and SMNVEV (reference sequence). V lost 0 bases and J lost 5, with 5 bases in between. This CDR3 has 13 amino acids. CDR3 in amino acids: CASSLSGDQPQHF. CDR3 in DNA: TGTGCCAGCAGTTTATCAGGAGATCAGCCCCAGCATTTT.

V gene TRBV19 combines with J gene TRBJ1-5, with 12 bases aligning to TRBD1. CDR1 and CDR2 from the germline V gene are LNHDA and SQIVND (reference sequence). The CDR3 loop spans 15 amino acids. With V trimmed by 3 bases and J by 5 bases, 2 bases remained unmatched. CDR3 DNA: TGTGCCAGTAGTATGGGACAGGGGGCAGATCAGCCCCAGCATTTT. This translates into CASSMGQGADQPQHF. The full variable domain, with the rest looked up from reference TRBV19 and TRBJ1-5, is DGGITQSPKYLFRKEGQNVTLSCEQNLNHDAMYWYRQDPGQGLRLIYYSQIVNDFQKGDIAEGYSVSREKKESFPLTVTSAQKNPTAFYLCASSMGQGADQPQHFGDGTRLSIL.

CDR3 region: CAGGTGDTGELFF. In nucleotides, the CDR3 is TGCGCCGGCGGGACAGGGGACACCGGGGAGCTGTTTTTT. The V and J genes are TRBV5-1 and TRBJ2-2; 10 nucleotides line up with TRBD1. The CDR3 is made up of 13 amino acids. Germline lookup yields CDR1 SGHRS and CDR2 YFSETQ. The J segment lost 3 bases and the V segment lost 10 bases, leaving 3 bases of the junction unmatched. Looking up the rest from reference TRBV5-1 and TRBJ2-2 gives the full variable domain: KAGVTQTPRYLIKTRGQQVTLSCSPISGHRSVSWYQQTPGQGLQFLFEYFSETQRNKGNFPGRFSGRQFSNSRSEMNVSTLELGDSALYLCAGGTGDTGELFFGEGSRLTVL.

A single count supports this clone. The chain has TRBV9 and TRBJ1-3; weak D call: TRBD1 (5 bases). V lost 3 bases to trimming and J lost 0 bases, with 16 bases between them. This CDR3 contains 17 residues. Germline CDR1 SGDLS, CDR2 YYNGEE. The CDR3 nucleotides are TGTGCCAGCAGCGCGAGACAGTTTGGGGTCTCTGGAAACACCATATATTTT. It codes for CASSARQFGVSGNTIYF. The full variable domain, completed using reference TRBV9 and TRBJ1-3, is DSGVTQTPKHLITATGQRVTLRCSPRSGDLSVYWYQQSLDQGLQFLIQYYNGEERAKGNILERFSAQQFPDLHSELNLSSLELGDSALYFCASSARQFGVSGNTIYFGEGSWLTVV.

The genes are TRBV6-5 and TRBJ2-5; D may be TRBD1 (6 bases). Trimming left V 4 bases short and J 11 bases short, with 17 bases between. From germline, CDR1 is MNHEY and CDR2 SVGAGI. This CDR3 has 13 residues. CDR3 in DNA: TGTGCCAGCAGTTCCCCGGGACACCCACAGCAGTACTTC. Amino acids: CASSSPGHPQQYF.

The chain combines TRBV29-1 with TRBJ2-7; 7 nucleotides agree with TRBD1. V lost 7 bases and J lost 4; bases outside the gene matches: 10. The germline gives CDR1 SQVTM, CDR2 ANQGSEA. This CDR3 is built from 13 residues. The chain's CDR3 is CSAISYRGYEQYF. The DNA of the CDR3 is TGCAGCGCAATCAGTTACAGGGGTTACGAGCAGTACTTC.